These T cell receptor beta chains were read from a single sample in a study of cytomegalovirus exposure and HLA in healthy donors. Repertoires were generated with immunoSEQ multiplex PCR, while TCRdb's copy carries only in-frame clones and drops some. The table has more than 140,000 clones, less than 90% seen once; the top ten hold around 3.4%. The specimen was PBMCs. The receptors derive from a woman under 30 in good health and CMV-seropositive. The CDR3 runs from the conserved cysteine through the conserved F or W.

CASSPAGEGYGYTF	TRBV18	TRBJ1-2
CASSLRRTGIGYEQYF	TRBV7-9	TRBJ2-7
CASSPRQENEKLFF	TRBV18	TRBJ1-4
CASSFSANYGYTF	TRBV27	TRBJ1-2
CASSLERSSYNEQFF	TRBV5-1	TRBJ2-1
CASSGLFFGTANQPQHF	TRBV27	TRBJ1-5
CASSIDYKGQMIF	TRBV19	TRBJ2-3
CSVEGTGGETQYF	TRBV29-1	TRBJ2-5
CASSLAGPPQYF	TRBV11-2	TRBJ2-3
CASSSAQYEQFF	TRBV11-3	TRBJ2-1
CASSPGTATTYEQYF	TRBV18	TRBJ2-7
CSVQAGGSRTDTQYF	TRBV29-1	TRBJ2-3
CASSPRDRGSDTGELFF	TRBV18	TRBJ2-2
CATTLRGGAANTGELFF	TRBV15	TRBJ2-2
CASSQVIVTANVEQYF	TRBV4-3	TRBJ2-7
CASSQKGGADSSGRNYEQYF	TRBV4-1	TRBJ2-7
CASTKGVAGSTDTQYF	TRBV11-2	TRBJ2-3
CASSLAFSTGRQETQYF	TRBV7-9	TRBJ2-5
CASSEQNQPQHF	TRBV10-2	TRBJ1-5
CASSYPGGGYGQPQHF	TRBV6-6	TRBJ1-5
CASSLNVGQNYGYTF	TRBV5-1	TRBJ1-2
CASQDSGGYEQYF	TRBV6-5	TRBJ2-7
CASSLGRQPSRGTIYF	TRBV5-5	TRBJ1-3
CASSSGLVTDTQYF	TRBV7-3	TRBJ2-3
CASSPVGSHTDTQYF	TRBV5-6	TRBJ2-3
CASSVDRDRGSDEQFF	TRBV9	TRBJ2-1